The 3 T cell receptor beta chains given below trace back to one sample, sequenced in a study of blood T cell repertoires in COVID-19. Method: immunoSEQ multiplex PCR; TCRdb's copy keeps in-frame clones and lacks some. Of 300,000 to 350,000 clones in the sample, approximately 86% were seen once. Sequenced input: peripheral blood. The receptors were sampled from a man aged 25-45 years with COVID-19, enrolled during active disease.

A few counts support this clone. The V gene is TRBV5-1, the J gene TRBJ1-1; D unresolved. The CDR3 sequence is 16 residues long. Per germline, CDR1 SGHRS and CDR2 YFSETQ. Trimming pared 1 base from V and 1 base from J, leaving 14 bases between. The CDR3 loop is CASSLRSGSANTEAFF. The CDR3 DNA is TGCGCCAGCAGCTTGAGATCCGGGTCCGCGAACACTGAAGCTTTCTTT.

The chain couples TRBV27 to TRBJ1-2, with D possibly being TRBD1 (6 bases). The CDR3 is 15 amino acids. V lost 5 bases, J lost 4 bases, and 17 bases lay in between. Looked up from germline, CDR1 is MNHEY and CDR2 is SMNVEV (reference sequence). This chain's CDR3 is CASSEDSLGAYGYTF. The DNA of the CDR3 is TGTGCCAGCAGTGAGGACAGTCTAGGAGCCTATGGCTACACCTTC.

CDR3 DNA sequence: TGTGCCAGCAGCCATTCCAATGAGCAGTTCTTC. The encoded protein is CASSHSNEQFF. V usage is TRBV28 and J usage is TRBJ2-1; D unresolved. Germline lookup yields CDR1 MDHEN and CDR2 SYDVKM. V shed 6 bases and J shed 6 bases, with 6 bases lying between them. CDR3 length: 11 residues.